This TCR beta chain was retrieved from a study of T cells in Graves' hyperthyroidism and ophthalmopathy. This clonotype was recorded at least ten times. Its antigen is not identified. General observations from the study: Median prediction lead before ophthalmopathy onset was about 6.5 months with the model.

The CDR3 contains 12 residues. In germline, CDR1 is SNHLY, CDR2 FYNNEI. Trimming left V 5 bases short and J 4 bases short, with 6 bases between. Ophthalmopathy patients had moderate-to-severe active disease, CAS ≥3, NOSPECS ≥4, and disease duration under 3 months. Patients with uncontrolled infections, other autoimmune diseases, pregnancy or lactation were excluded. Fresh peripheral blood, approximately 10 ml, was the source of the PBMCs. Amplification of TCR beta CDR3 regions used RNA as the template. Initially, a first-round RT-PCR of the TCR CDR3 employed the HTBI primer set. TCRdb redid the calling of the multiplex PCR reads with MiXCR, one entry per CDR3 protein. The top ten hold 30% to 40% of the sample, which has some 340,000 distinct CDR3 sequences, approximately 15% seen once.

The TCR sequence derives from a woman between 40 and 55 years old with Graves' ophthalmopathy. This chain connects TRBV2 to TRBJ1-5; no clear D gene. The sequencing input was blood. The CDR3 DNA reads as TGTGCCAGCAGTCGGGATAATCAGCCCCAGCATTTT. Translated: CASSRDNQPQHF.